Listed here is a single T cell receptor beta chain. Its antigen remains unidentified. Specified treatment: oral pan-JAK inhibitor, 5-10 mg twice daily. These data belong to a study of CD8+ T cells in alopecia areata. V shed 0 bases and J shed 5 bases, with 10 bases lying between them. The CDR3 loop spans 13 amino acids. The V gene's germline CDR1 is GTSNPN and CDR2 SVGIG (reference sequence). General study results and limits: While tofacitinib was given, many expanded lesional clones persisted in scalp and blood. Higher clonality was seen in lesional scalp than in normal scalp, especially in alopecia totalis/universalis. Under tofacitinib, fewer expanded CD8+ clones appeared among the top 100 scalp clones. TCR sharing was clearer in mice than between patients, perhaps partly owing to patient HLA diversity.

cDNA reverse transcribed from extracted RNA served as the sequencing template. The protocol was immunoSEQ multiplex PCR, while the TCRdb copy is restricted to in-frame clones and leaves out a portion. The sample records 110,000 or so clones, roughly 58% being singletons. The chain joins TRBV30 to TRBJ2-5; D perhaps matches TRBD1 (6 bases). Sequencing used CD8+ T cells sorted from blood, obtained at week 4, from a patient treated with tofacitinib. This clonotype originated in a human donor with alopecia areata. The CDR3 sequence: CAWSVADRETQYF. The CDR3 nucleotides are TGTGCCTGGAGTGTGGCAGACAGGGAGACCCAGTACTTC.